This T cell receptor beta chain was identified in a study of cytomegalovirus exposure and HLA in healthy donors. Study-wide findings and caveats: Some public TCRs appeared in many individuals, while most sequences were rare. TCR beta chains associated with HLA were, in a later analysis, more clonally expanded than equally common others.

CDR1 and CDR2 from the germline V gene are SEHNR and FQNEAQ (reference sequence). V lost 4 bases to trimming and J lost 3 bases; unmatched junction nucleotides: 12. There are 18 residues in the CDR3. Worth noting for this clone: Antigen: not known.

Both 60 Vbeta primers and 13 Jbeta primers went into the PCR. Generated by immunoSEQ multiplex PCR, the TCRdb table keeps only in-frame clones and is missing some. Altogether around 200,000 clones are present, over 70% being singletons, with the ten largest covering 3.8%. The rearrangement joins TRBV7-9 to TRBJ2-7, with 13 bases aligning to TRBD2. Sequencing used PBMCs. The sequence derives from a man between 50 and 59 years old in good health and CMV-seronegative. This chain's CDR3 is CASSSPGTSGVRVYEQYF. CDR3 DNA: TGTGCCAGCAGCTCCCCCGGGACTAGCGGGGTAAGAGTCTACGAGCAGTACTTC.